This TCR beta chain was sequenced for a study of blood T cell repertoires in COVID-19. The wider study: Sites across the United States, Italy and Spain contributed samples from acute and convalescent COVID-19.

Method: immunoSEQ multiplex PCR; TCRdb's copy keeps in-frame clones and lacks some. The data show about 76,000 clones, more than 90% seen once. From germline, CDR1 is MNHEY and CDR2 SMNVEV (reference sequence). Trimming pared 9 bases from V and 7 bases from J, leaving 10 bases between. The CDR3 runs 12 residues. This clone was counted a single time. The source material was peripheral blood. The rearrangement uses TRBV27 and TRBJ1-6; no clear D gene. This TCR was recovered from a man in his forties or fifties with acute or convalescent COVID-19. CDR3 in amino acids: CASSRFNSPLHF. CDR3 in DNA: TGTGCCAGTTCTCGGTTCAATTCACCCCTCCACTTT.